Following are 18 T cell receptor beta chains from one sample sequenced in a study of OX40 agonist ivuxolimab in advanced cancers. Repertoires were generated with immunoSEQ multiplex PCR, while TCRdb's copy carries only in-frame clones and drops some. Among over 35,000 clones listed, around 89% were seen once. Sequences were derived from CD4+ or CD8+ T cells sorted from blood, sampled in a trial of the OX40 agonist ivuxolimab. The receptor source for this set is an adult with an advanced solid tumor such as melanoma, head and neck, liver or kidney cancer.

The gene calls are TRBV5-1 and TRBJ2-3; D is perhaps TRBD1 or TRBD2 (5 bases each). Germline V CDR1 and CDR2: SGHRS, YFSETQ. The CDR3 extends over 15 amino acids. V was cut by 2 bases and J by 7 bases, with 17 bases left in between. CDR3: CASSFDSGGAYTQYF. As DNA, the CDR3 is TGCGCCAGCAGCTTTGATAGTGGGGGAGCCTATACGCAGTATTTT.

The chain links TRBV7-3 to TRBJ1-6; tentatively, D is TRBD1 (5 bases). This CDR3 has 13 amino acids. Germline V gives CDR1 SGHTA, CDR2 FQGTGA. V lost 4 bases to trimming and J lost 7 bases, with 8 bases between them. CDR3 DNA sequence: TGTGCCAGCAGCTCATGGGGGAATTCACCCCTCCACTTT. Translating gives CASSSWGNSPLHF.

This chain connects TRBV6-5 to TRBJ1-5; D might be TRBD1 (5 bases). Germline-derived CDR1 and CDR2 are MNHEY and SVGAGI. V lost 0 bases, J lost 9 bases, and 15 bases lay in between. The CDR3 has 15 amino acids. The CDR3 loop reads CASSYSGRSDGPQHF. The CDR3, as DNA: TGTGCCAGCAGTTACTCGGGGCGGTCTGATGGGCCCCAGCATTTT.

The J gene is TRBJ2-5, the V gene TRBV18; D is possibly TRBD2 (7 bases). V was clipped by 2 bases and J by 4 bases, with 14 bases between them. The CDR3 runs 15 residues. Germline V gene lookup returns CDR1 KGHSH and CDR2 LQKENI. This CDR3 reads CASSPRAGEGETQYF. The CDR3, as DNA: TGTGCCAGCTCACCAAGAGCAGGGGAGGGAGAGACCCAGTACTTC.

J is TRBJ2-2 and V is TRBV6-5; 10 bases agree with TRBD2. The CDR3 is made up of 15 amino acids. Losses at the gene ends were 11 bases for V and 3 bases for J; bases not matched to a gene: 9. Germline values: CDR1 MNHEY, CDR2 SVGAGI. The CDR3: CASSPLAGYTGELFF. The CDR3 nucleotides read TGTGCCTCCAGCCCACTAGCGGGGTACACCGGGGAGCTGTTTTTT.

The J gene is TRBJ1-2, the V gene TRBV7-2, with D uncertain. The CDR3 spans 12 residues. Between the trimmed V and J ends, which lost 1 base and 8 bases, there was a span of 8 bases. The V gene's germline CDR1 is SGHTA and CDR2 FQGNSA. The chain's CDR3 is CASSLGEGGYTF. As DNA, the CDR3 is TGTGCCAGCAGCTTAGGGGAGGGCGGCTACACCTTC.

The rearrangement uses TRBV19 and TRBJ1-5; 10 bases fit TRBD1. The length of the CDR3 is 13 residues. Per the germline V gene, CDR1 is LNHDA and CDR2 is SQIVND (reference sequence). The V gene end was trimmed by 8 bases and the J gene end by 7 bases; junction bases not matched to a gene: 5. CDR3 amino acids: CASGGTGDQPQHF. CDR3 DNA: TGTGCCAGTGGGGGGACAGGGGACCAGCCCCAGCATTTT.

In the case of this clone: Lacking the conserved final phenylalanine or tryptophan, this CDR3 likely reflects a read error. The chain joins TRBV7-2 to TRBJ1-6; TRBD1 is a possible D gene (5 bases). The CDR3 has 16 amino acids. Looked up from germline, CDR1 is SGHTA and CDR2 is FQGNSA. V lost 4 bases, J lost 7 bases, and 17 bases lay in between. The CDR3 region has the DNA TGTGCCAGCAGCTCCCCACCGGGACGTAGGAATTCACCCCTCCACCTT. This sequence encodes CASSSPPGRRNSPLHL.

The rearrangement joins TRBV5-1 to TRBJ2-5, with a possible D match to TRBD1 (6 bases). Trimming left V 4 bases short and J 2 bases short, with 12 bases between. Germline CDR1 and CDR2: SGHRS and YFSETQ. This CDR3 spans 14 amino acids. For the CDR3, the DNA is TGCGCCAGCAGCCCGGACAGTTCTCAAGAGACCCAGTACTTC. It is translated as CASSPDSSQETQYF.

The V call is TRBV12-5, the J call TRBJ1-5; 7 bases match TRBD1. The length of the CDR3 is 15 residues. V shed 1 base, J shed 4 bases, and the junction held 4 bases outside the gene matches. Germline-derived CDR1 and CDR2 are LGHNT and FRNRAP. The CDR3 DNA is TGTGCTAGTGGTTTGGGGACAGGAGCAAATCAGCCCCAGCATTTT. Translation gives CASGLGTGANQPQHF.

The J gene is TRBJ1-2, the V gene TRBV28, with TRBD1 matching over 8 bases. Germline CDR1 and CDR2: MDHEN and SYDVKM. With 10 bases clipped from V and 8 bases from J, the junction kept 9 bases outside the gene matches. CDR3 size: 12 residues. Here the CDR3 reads CATPQGARGYTF. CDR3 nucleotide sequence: TGTGCCACCCCGCAGGGGGCGCGGGGCTACACCTTC.

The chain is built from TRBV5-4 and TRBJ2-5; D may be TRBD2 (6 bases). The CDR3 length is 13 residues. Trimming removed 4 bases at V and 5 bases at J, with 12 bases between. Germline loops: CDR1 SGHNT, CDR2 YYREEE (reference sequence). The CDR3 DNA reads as TGTGCCAGCAGCCGGGACTCGGAGGAGACCCAGTACTTC. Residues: CASSRDSEETQYF.

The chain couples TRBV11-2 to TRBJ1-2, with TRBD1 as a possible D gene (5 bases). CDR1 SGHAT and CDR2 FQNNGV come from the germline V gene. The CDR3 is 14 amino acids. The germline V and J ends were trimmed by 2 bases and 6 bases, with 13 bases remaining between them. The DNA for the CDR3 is TGTGCCAGCAGCTTAAATGGGGGGATGGATGGCTACACCTTC. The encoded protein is CASSLNGGMDGYTF.

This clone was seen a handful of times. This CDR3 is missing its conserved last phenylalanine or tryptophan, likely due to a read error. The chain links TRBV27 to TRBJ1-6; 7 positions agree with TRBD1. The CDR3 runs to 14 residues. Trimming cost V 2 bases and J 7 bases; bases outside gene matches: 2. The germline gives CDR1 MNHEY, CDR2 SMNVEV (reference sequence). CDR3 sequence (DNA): TGTGCCAGCAGTTTAACAGGGGTGAATTCACCCCTCCACCTT. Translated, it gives CASSLTGVNSPLHL.

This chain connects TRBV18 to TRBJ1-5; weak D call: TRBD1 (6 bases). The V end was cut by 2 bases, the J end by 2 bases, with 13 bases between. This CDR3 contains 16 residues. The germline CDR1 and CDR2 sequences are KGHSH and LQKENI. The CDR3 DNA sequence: TGTGCCAGCTCACCAAGGGGGGGCGCGGGCAATCAGCCCCAGCATTTT. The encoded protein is CASSPRGGAGNQPQHF. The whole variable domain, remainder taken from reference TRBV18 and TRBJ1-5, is NAGVMQNPRHLVRRRGQEARLRCSPMKGHSHVYWYRQLPEEGLKFMVYLQKENIIDESGMPKERFSAEFPKEGPSILRIQQVVRGDSAAYFCASSPRGGAGNQPQHFGDGTRLSIL.

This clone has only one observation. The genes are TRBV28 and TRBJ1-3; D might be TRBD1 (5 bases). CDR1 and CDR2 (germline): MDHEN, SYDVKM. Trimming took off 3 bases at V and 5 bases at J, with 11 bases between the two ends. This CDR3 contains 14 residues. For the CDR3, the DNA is TGTGCCAGCAGTTTGGGGGGGGACCGAAACACCATATATTTT. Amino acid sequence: CASSLGGDRNTIYF. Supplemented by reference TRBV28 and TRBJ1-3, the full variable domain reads DVKVTQSSRYLVKRTGEKVFLECVQDMDHENMFWYRQDPGLGLRLIYFSYDVKMKEKGDIPEGYSVSREKKERFSLILESASTNQTSMYLCASSLGGDRNTIYFGEGSWLTVV.

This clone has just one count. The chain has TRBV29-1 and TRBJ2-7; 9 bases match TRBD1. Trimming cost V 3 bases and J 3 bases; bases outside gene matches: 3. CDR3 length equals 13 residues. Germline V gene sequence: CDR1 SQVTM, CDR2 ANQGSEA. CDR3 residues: CSVDMDRGYEQYF. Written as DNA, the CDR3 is TGCAGCGTTGACATGGACAGGGGCTACGAGCAGTACTTC.

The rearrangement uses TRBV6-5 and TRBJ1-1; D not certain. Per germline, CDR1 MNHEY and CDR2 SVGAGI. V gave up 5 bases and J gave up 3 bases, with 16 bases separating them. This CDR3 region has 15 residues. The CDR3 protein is CASSTHLGRDTEAFF. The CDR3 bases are TGTGCCAGCAGTACCCATCTGGGGAGGGACACTGAAGCTTTCTTT.